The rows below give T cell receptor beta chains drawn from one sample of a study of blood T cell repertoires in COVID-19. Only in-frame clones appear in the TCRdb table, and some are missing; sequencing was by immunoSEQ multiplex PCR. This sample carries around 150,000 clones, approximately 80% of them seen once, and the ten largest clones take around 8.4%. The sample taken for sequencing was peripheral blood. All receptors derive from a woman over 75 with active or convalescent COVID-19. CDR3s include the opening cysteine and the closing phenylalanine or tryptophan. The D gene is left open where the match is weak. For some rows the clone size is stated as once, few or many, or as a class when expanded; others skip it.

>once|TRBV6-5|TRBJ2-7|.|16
CASSYSGAGAGYEQYF
TGTGCCAGCAGTTACTCGGGCGCAGGGGCTGGATACGAGCAGTACTTC
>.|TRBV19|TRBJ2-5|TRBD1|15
CASSARTPRGETQYF
TGTGCCAGTAGTGCCCGGACTCCCAGGGGGGAGACCCAGTACTTC
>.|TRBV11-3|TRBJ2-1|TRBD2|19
CASSLEGALVRGGPNEQFF
TGTGCCAGCAGCTTAGAAGGGGCCCTGGTGCGGGGGGGCCCCAATGAGCAGTTCTTC
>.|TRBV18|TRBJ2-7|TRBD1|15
CASSPGTGLSYEQYF
TGTGCCAGCTCACCAGGGACAGGGTTGTCCTACGAGCAGTACTTC
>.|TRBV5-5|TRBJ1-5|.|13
CASSLVPSQPQHF
TGTGCCAGCAGCTTGGTCCCGAGTCAGCCCCAGCATTTT
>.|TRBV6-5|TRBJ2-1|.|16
CASSYTSDSSYNEQFF
TGTGCCAGCAGTTACACGTCAGACAGCTCCTACAATGAGCAGTTCTTC
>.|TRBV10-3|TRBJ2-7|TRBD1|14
CAISEGTGGYEQYF
TGTGCCATCAGTGAGGGGACAGGGGGGTACGAGCAGTACTTC
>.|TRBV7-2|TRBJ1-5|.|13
CASSSTVNQPQHF
TGTGCCAGCAGCTCGACAGTCAATCAGCCCCAGCATTTT
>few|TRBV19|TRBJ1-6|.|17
CASSIPQGSSYNSPLHF
TGTGCCAGTAGTATCCCTCAGGGGAGCTCCTATAATTCACCCCTCCACTTT
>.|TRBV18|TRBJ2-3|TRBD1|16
CASSPTGQGATDTQYF
TGTGCCAGCTCACCGACTGGACAGGGAGCCACAGATACGCAGTATTTT
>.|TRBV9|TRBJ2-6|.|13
CASSPGEANVLTF
TGTGCCAGCAGCCCAGGGGAGGCCAACGTCCTGACTTTC
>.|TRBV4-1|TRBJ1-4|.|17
CASSQVGLRGTNEKLFF
TGCGCCAGCAGCCAAGTTGGTCTCCGAGGGACTAATGAAAAACTGTTTTTT
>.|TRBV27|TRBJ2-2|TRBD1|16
CASSFGQGPNTGELFF
TGTGCCAGCAGTTTCGGACAGGGACCGAACACCGGGGAGCTGTTTTTT
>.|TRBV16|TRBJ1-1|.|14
CASSPGRAGGNAFF
TGTGCCAGCAGCCCTGGGAGGGCGGGGGGCAACGCTTTCTTT
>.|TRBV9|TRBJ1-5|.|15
CASTEDRKNHQPQHF
TGTGCCAGCACTGAGGACAGAAAGAACCATCAGCCCCAGCATTTT
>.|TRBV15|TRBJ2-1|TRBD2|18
CATSREAIAGGTYNEQFF
TGTGCCACCAGCAGAGAAGCCATAGCGGGGGGGACCTACAATGAGCAGTTCTTC
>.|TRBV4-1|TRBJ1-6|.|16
CASSQATTQSNSPLHF
TGCGCCAGCAGCCAAGCCACAACCCAATCTAATTCACCCCTCCACTTT
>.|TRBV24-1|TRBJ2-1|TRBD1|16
CATSDSGGTTYNEQFF
TGTGCCACCAGTGACTCAGGGGGCACGACCTACAATGAGCAGTTCTTC
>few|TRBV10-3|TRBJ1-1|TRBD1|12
CAIRAGTGRAFF
TGTGCCATCAGAGCTGGGACAGGGAGAGCTTTCTTT
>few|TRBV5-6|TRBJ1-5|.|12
CASSWGTEPQHF
TGTGCCAGCAGCTGGGGGACTGAGCCCCAGCATTTT
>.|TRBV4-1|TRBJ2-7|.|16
CASSQDPAGRPYEQYF
TGCGCCAGCAGCCAAGATCCCGCGGGGCGGCCCTACGAGCAGTACTTC
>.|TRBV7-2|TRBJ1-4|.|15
CASSLGGAANEKLFF
TGTGCCAGCAGCTTAGGTGGTGCGGCTAATGAAAAACTGTTTTTT
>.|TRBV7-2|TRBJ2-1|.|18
CASSLVWAKANSYNEQFF
TGTGCCAGCAGCTTAGTTTGGGCGAAGGCTAATTCCTACAATGAGCAGTTCTTC
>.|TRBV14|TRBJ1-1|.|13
CASSPTANTEAFF
TGTGCCAGCAGCCCAACAGCGAACACTGAAGCTTTCTTT
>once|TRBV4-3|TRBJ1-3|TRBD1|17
CASSQARDRGSGNTIYF
TGCGCCAGCAGCCAAGCCCGGGACAGGGGGTCTGGAAACACCATATATTTT
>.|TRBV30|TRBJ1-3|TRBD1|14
CAWSRTGEGNTIYF
TGTGCCTGGAGCAGGACAGGGGAAGGAAACACCATATATTTT
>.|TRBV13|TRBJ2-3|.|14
CASSLDLGRDTQYF
TGTGCCAGCAGCTTAGATTTGGGGAGAGATACGCAGTATTTT
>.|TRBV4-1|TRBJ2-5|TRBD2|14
CASSRSGGQETQYF
TGCGCCAGCAGCCGGAGCGGGGGACAAGAGACCCAGTACTTC
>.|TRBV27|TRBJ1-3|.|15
CASSFSAGVGNTIYF
TGTGCCAGCAGTTTCTCGGCAGGGGTCGGAAACACCATATATTTT
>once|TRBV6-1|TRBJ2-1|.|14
CASSPGTTYNEQFF
TGTGCCAGCAGCCCCGGGACAACCTACAATGAGCAGTTCTTC
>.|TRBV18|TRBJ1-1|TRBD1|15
CASSPVQTGGTEAFF
TGTGCCAGCTCACCAGTTCAGACAGGGGGCACTGAAGCTTTCTTT
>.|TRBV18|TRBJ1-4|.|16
CASSPGLGGTNEKLFF
TGTGCCAGCTCACCGGGTCTGGGGGGTACTAATGAAAAACTGTTTTTT
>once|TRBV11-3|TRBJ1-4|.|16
CASSLDRGGGAEKLFF
TGTGCCAGCAGCTTAGATCGTGGAGGAGGGGCTGAAAAACTGTTTTTT
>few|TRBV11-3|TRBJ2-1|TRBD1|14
CASSLGWDRNEQFF
TGTGCCAGCAGCTTAGGGTGGGACAGGAATGAGCAGTTCTTC
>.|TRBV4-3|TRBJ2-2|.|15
CASSQEGVGAGELFF
TGCGCCAGCAGCCAAGAGGGTGTAGGGGCCGGGGAGCTGTTTTTT
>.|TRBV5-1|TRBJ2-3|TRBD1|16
CASSDTGQKNTDTQYF
TGCGCCAGCAGCGACACGGGACAGAAAAACACAGATACGCAGTATTTT
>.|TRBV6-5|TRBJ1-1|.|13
CASSYSWNTEAFF
TGTGCCAGCAGTTACTCCTGGAACACTGAAGCTTTCTTT
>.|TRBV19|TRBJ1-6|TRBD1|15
CASSIGTGRNSPLHF
TGTGCCAGTAGTATAGGGACAGGCCGAAATTCACCCCTCCACTTT
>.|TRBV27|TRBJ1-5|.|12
CASGQPNQPQHF
TGTGCCAGCGGGCAACCTAATCAGCCCCAGCATTTT
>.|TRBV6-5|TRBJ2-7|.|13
CASSWTVSYEQYF
TGTGCCAGCAGCTGGACAGTCTCCTACGAGCAGTACTTC